These T cell receptor beta chains were read from a single sample in a study of human T cells and chemical hapten exposure. In TCRdb, the reads were re-called with MiXCR into one record per CDR3 protein. The profile shows fewer than 150,000 distinct CDR3 sequences, around 8.5% of them singletons. Sequenced input: whole blood. All receptors derive from a human donor in good health. Some clones in this sample may be carry-over from other donors' samples. CDR3s include the opening cysteine and the closing phenylalanine or tryptophan. The D gene is left open where the match is weak. The size of a clone is reported for some rows only, either as once, few or many, or as a class for expanded clones.

clone size	J gene	D gene	V gene	CDR3 DNA	CDR3 protein
few	TRBJ2-2	TRBD2	TRBV12-3/TRBV12-4	TGTGCCAGCAGTGAAATAGCGGGAGGGACCGGGGAGCTGTTTTTT	CASSEIAGGTGELFF
few	TRBJ1-5	-	TRBV15	TGTGCCACCAGCAGAGACGGTCCTCATCAGCCCCAGCATTTT	CATSRDGPHQPQHF
many	TRBJ1-5	TRBD1	TRBV7-9	TGTGCCAGCAGCTTAGCGGACAGGGACGGCAATCAGCCCCAGCATTTT	CASSLADRDGNQPQHF
many	TRBJ1-6	-	TRBV18	TGTGCCAGCTCACCACCTATAACAGCTTCACCCCTCCACTTT	CASSPPITASPLHF
few	TRBJ2-1	-	TRBV18	TGTGCCAGCTCACCAGGTTTCGAATTGGGTGAGCAGTTCTTC	CASSPGFELGEQFF
-	TRBJ2-3	-	TRBV20-1	TGCAGTGCTGAGATAGCGGCGGGTTTCACAGATACGCAGTATTTT	CSAEIAAGFTDTQYF
many	TRBJ2-1	-	TRBV12-3/TRBV12-4	TGTGCCAGCAGTTTAGGGGCGGCCAGCTCCTACAATGAGCAGTTCTTC	CASSLGAASSYNEQFF
-	TRBJ2-1	TRBD2	TRBV6-6	TGTGCCAGCAGTTATGGAGGGACTAGCGAAAATGAGCAGTTCTTC	CASSYGGTSENEQFF
few	TRBJ1-3	-	TRBV27	TGTGCCAGCAGTCGGGGCGGGGTAACTGGAAACACCATATATTTT	CASSRGGVTGNTIYF
many	TRBJ1-1	TRBD1	TRBV3-1	TGTGCCAGCAGCCAAGGCTCCGGGACAGGTGGAGCTTTCTTT	CASSQGSGTGGAFF
-	TRBJ1-5	-	TRBV29-1	TGCAGCGTTGGAGGGGCAGGGACGAATCAGCCCCAGCATTTT	CSVGGAGTNQPQHF
few	TRBJ2-1	-	TRBV7-9	TGTGCCAGCAGCCCGGAGTCTAGCGATGAGCAGTTCTTC	CASSPESSDEQFF
many	TRBJ2-7	-	TRBV21-1	TGTGCCAGCAGCCCGCGGAGGGAGTCCTACGAGCAGTACTTC	CASSPRRESYEQYF
many	TRBJ2-7	TRBD2	TRBV3-1	TGTGCCAGCAGCCAACTAGCGGGAGTTGGCGAGCAGTACTTC	CASSQLAGVGEQYF
few	TRBJ2-2	-	TRBV27	TGTGCCAGCAGAAGGCGGGACGGGGAGCTGTTTTTT	CASRRRDGELFF
-	TRBJ2-1	-	TRBV11-2	TGTGCCAGCAGCTTAGCCATCCAGGGTATGGTCGAACACAATGAGCAGTTCTTC	CASSLAIQGMVEHNEQFF
many	TRBJ1-4	TRBD1	TRBV7-2	TGTGCCAGCAGCCCGCCCGGACAGGTGTTCGCAACTAATGAAAAACTGTTTTTT	CASSPPGQVFATNEKLFF
few	TRBJ2-3	-	TRBV27	TGTGCCAGCAGTTTATCTCAGGCTCCGACAGATACGCAGTATTTT	CASSLSQAPTDTQYF
many	TRBJ1-5	-	TRBV20-1	TGCAGTGTCCCTCCAGGGCTCAATCAGCCCCAGCATTTT	CSVPPGLNQPQHF
many	TRBJ2-1	TRBD2	TRBV12-3/TRBV12-4	TGTGCCAGCACCTTACGGCTAGCGGGAGAGAATGAGCAGTTCTTC	CASTLRLAGENEQFF
-	TRBJ2-1	TRBD2	TRBV3-1	TGTGCCAGCAGCCCGACTAGCGGGTATTACAATGAGCAGTTCTTC	CASSPTSGYYNEQFF
many	TRBJ1-2	-	TRBV3-1	TGTGCCAGCAGCCGGGGGGATGGCTACACCTTC	CASSRGDGYTF
-	TRBJ2-7	-	TRBV6-2/TRBV6-3	TGTGCCAGCAGTTACTTGTATGGACGGGACGAGCAGTACTTC	CASSYLYGRDEQYF
-	TRBJ2-5	TRBD2	TRBV12-3/TRBV12-4	TGTGCCAGCAGTATAGCGGGGGAGCAAGAGACCCAGTACTTC	CASSIAGEQETQYF
-	TRBJ1-4	TRBD1	TRBV6-6	TGTGCCAGCGGGGGACAGCGTAATGAAAAACTGTTTTTT	CASGGQRNEKLFF
many	TRBJ1-4	TRBD1	TRBV4-2	TGTGCCAGCAGTCCCCCCGACAGGGATGAAAAACTGTTTTTT	CASSPPDRDEKLFF
-	TRBJ1-5	-	TRBV12-3/TRBV12-4	TGTGCCAGCGCTCCTCTAGCAGGGCGACATCAGCCCCAGCATTTT	CASAPLAGRHQPQHF
-	TRBJ2-3	-	TRBV6-2/TRBV6-3	TGTGCCAGCAGTGGTAGGGTCCCGTTGGATACGCAGTATTTT	CASSGRVPLDTQYF
few	TRBJ2-3	-	TRBV24-1	TGTGCCACCAGTGATTTGTTGCGCCCATTCTGCACAGATACGCAGTATTTT	CATSDLLRPFCTDTQYF
-	TRBJ1-4	-	TRBV7-9	TGTGCCAGCAGCTCTGGGGGCTCGGGTGAAAAACTGTTTTTT	CASSSGGSGEKLFF
few	TRBJ2-5	TRBD2	TRBV12-3/TRBV12-4	TGTGCCAGCAGTTTAGATCTAGCGGGAGAGGGCGGGGAGACCCAGTACTTC	CASSLDLAGEGGETQYF
-	TRBJ1-2	-	TRBV6-6	TGTGCCAGCAGTTATATTCAGGGCACCGGAACGGGCTACACCTTC	CASSYIQGTGTGYTF
-	TRBJ2-3	TRBD1	TRBV4-2	TGTGCCAGCAGCCAGTTAGGACAGGGCGGCACAGATACGCAGTATTTT	CASSQLGQGGTDTQYF
-	TRBJ1-5	TRBD1	TRBV10-3	TGTGCCATCAGTGCCGAGACAGGGGGGAGTCAGCCCCAGCATTTT	CAISAETGGSQPQHF
few	TRBJ2-5	TRBD2	TRBV5-4	TGTGCCAGCAGCTTTATGGGCTCGGGTCGGACTAGCGGGAGTAAAGAGACCCAGTACTTC	CASSFMGSGRTSGSKETQYF
many	TRBJ2-1	-	TRBV29-1	TGCAGCGTTGAGAGGACTATAGCCTACAATGAGCAGTTCTTC	CSVERTIAYNEQFF
few	TRBJ1-4	-	TRBV10-3	TGTGCCATCAACTCAGGGGAGAATGAAAAACTGTTTTTT	CAINSGENEKLFF
-	TRBJ2-5	-	TRBV29-1	TGCAGCGTTGCGGGTGGCAGGGTTCTCGAAGAGACCCAGTACTTC	CSVAGGRVLEETQYF
-	TRBJ2-1	-	TRBV10-2	TGCGCCAGCGAGGGGGGAGAAGCGCCCGGAGCCTACAATGAGCAGTTCTTC	CASEGGEAPGAYNEQFF
many	TRBJ2-7	-	TRBV25-1	TGTGCCAGCAGTCTCTTTAAAGCCGGGGAGTACGAGCAGTACTTC	CASSLFKAGEYEQYF
-	TRBJ2-1	TRBD2	TRBV5-6	TGTGCCAGCAGCGCCCCGCGGGGACTAGCGGGTTACAATGAGCAGTTCTTC	CASSAPRGLAGYNEQFF
-	TRBJ2-1	TRBD2	TRBV18	TGTGCCAGCTCACCATCTAGCGGGACCTACAATGAGCAGTTCTTC	CASSPSSGTYNEQFF
-	TRBJ2-5	-	TRBV25-1	TGTGCCAGCAGTGAGGCCCGGACTACGACCTACCAAGAGACCCAGTACTTC	CASSEARTTTYQETQYF
-	TRBJ2-5	-	TRBV12-3/TRBV12-4	TGTGCCAGCAGTTTGGCTAGCGCACAAGAGACCCAGTACTTC	CASSLASAQETQYF
few	TRBJ1-2	-	TRBV6-2/TRBV6-3	TGTGCCAGCAGTTACGCGGGAGTCTATGGCTACACCTTC	CASSYAGVYGYTF
many	TRBJ1-1	-	TRBV7-3	TGTGCCAGCGGTGCGGGGTTCAGGACTGAAGCTTTCTTT	CASGAGFRTEAFF
many	TRBJ2-1	TRBD2	TRBV29-1	TGCAGCGTTGAGAGGACTAGCCTTCGGGGGGATGAGCAGTTCTTC	CSVERTSLRGDEQFF
many	TRBJ2-2	TRBD2	TRBV7-2	TGTGCCAGCAGCTTATCGGCGGGAGTGGACACCGGGGAGCTGTTTTTT	CASSLSAGVDTGELFF
-	TRBJ2-7	-	TRBV12-3/TRBV12-4	TGTGCCAGCAGTTTGAGGGTAAGCGAGCAGTACTTC	CASSLRVSEQYF
few	TRBJ2-3	TRBD2	TRBV6-6	TGTGCCAGCAGTTTTCCCGCCGGGACTAGCGGGAGGATTTCTAGCACAGATACGCAGTATTTT	CASSFPAGTSGRISSTDTQYF